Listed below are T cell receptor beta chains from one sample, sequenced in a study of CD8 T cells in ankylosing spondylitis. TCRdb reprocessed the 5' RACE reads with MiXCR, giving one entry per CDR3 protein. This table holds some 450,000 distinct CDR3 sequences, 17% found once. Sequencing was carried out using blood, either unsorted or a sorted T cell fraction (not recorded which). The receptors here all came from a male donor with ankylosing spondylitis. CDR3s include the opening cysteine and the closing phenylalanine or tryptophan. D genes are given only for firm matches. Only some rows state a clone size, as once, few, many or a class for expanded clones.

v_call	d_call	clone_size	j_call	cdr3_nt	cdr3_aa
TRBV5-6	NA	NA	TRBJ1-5	TGTGCCAGCAGCTTGTGGGGGGTACGGAATCAGCCCCAGCATTTT	CASSLWGVRNQPQHF
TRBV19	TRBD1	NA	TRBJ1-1	TGTGCCAGTAGTCGGGACAGACTAATGAACACTGAAGCTTTCTTT	CASSRDRLMNTEAFF
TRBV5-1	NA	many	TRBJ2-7	TGCGCCAGCAGCAGCCGGGACGTCCGAAACGAGCAGTACTTC	CASSSRDVRNEQYF
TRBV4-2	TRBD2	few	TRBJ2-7	TGTGCCAGCAGCCAAGACCCGGGACTAGGCTACGAGCAGTACTTC	CASSQDPGLGYEQYF
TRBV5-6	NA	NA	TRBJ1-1	TGTGCCAGCAGCTTTCCGGGGCTATACACTGAAGCTTTCTTT	CASSFPGLYTEAFF
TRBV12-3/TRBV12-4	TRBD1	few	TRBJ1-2	TGTGCCAGCAGTTTAACTCAGGGGGCGAACTATGGCTACACCTTC	CASSLTQGANYGYTF
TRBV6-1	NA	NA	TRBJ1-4	TGTGCCAGCAAACAAACGGGACTCACTAATGAAAAACTGTTTTTT	CASKQTGLTNEKLFF
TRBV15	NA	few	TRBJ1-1	TGTGCCACCAGCAGGCGGAGGGAAGTTTCCACTGAAGCTTTCTTT	CATSRRREVSTEAFF
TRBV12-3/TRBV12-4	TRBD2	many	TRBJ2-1	TGTGCCAGCAGTTTAGTCGGCGGGGGGCCCCGTAATGAGCAGTTCTTC	CASSLVGGGPRNEQFF
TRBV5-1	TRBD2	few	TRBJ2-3	TGCGCCAGCAGCTCGACTAGCGGGATCGGCACAGATACGCAGTATTTT	CASSSTSGIGTDTQYF
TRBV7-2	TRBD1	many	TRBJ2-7	TGTGCCAGCAGCAACAGGGGCAAATCCAATTACGAGCAGTACTTC	CASSNRGKSNYEQYF
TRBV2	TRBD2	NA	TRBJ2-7	TGTGCCAGCAGTGAAGGAACTAGCGGGGGATACGAGCAGTACTTC	CASSEGTSGGYEQYF
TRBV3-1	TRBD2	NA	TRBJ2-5	TGTGCCAGCAGCCGAAAGAGACTAGCGGGAGGCGACACCCAAGAGACCCAGTACTTC	CASSRKRLAGGDTQETQYF
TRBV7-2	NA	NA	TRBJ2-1	TGTGCCAGCAGCTTAGGAGGGAGGACCTCCAATGAGCAGTTCTTC	CASSLGGRTSNEQFF
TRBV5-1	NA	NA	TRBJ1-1	TGCGCCAGCAGTCCGGGCAGGATCAACACTGAAGCTTTCTTT	CASSPGRINTEAFF
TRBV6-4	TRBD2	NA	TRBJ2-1	TGTGCCAGCAGTCGAAAACTAGCGGACTCCTACAATGAGCAGTTCTTC	CASSRKLADSYNEQFF
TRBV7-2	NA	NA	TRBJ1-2	TGTGCCAGCAGCCGATTTAGGGACTCCGGGGACCCATTTAACTATGGCTACACCTTC	CASSRFRDSGDPFNYGYTF
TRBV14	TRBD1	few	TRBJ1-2	TGTGCCAGCAGCGCCCAGGGGGGAGTTTATGGCTACACCTTC	CASSAQGGVYGYTF
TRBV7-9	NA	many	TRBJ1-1	TGTGCCAGCAGCCCACAGAAGAACACTGAAGCTTTCTTT	CASSPQKNTEAFF
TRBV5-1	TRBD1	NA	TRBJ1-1	TGCGCCAGCAGCCGCAAGCCCGGGACAGGGGGCGAGTTTGCGATTAACACTGAAGCTTTCTTT	CASSRKPGTGGEFAINTEAFF
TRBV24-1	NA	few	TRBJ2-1	TGTGCCACCAGTGACCCGGGACAAGGGGAGCAGTTCTTC	CATSDPGQGEQFF
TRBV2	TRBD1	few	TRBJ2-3	TGTGCCAGCAGGACAGGGTTTGGTGGCACAGATACGCAGTATTTT	CASRTGFGGTDTQYF
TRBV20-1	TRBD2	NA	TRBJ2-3	TGCAGTGCTAGTCCCGGACTAGCGATGGATACGCAGTATTTT	CSASPGLAMDTQYF
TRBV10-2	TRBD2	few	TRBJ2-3	TGCGCCAGCAGCGCGGGGACTAGCGGGAGCACAGATACGCAGTATTTT	CASSAGTSGSTDTQYF
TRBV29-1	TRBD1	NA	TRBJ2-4	TGCAGCGGGGTGGGACAGGGAGCCAAAAACATTCAGTACTTC	CSGVGQGAKNIQYF
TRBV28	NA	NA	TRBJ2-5	TGTGCCAGCAGTCAGACATCAGAGACCCAGTACTTC	CASSQTSETQYF
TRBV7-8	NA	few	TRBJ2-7	TGTGCCAGCAGCTTAGATTTGCGCCTCCACGAGCAGTACTTC	CASSLDLRLHEQYF
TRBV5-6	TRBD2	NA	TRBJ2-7	TGTGCCAGCAGCTTGGTCGGCGGGACTAGCGCCGAGCAGTACTTC	CASSLVGGTSAEQYF
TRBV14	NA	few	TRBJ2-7	TGTGCCAGCAGCCAATCAAGAGAGCAGTACTTC	CASSQSREQYF
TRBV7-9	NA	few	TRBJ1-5	TGTGCCAGCAGCTTCAGGGATCAGCCCCAGCATTTT	CASSFRDQPQHF
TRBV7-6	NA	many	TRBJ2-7	TGTGCCAGCAGCCAAGGACAGCGTAACGAGCAGTACTTC	CASSQGQRNEQYF
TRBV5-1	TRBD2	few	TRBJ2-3	TGCGCCAGCAGCTTGTCTATGGCGGGGGGGCTAGATACGCAGTATTTT	CASSLSMAGGLDTQYF
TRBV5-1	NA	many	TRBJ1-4	TGCGCCAGCAGCGACCAGGGTACCACTAATGAAAAACTGTTTTTT	CASSDQGTTNEKLFF
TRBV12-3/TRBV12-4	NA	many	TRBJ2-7	TGTGCCAGCAGTTTAAGGTCGGCTAACCCCTCCTACGAGCAGTACTTC	CASSLRSANPSYEQYF
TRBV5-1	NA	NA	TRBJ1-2	TGCGCCAGCAGCTTGGCGGGGCTTCGGAACTATGGCTACACCTTC	CASSLAGLRNYGYTF
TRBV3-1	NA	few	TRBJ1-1	TGTGCCAGCAGCCAAGGAATGAGGGAGGCAGCTTTCTTT	CASSQGMREAAFF
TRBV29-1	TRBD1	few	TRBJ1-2	TGCAGCGTTGAAGATGGGACAGGGGGACGCTATGGCTACACCTTC	CSVEDGTGGRYGYTF
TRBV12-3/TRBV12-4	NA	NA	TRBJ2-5	TGTGCCAGCAGTCTACCGTCGACACTTCCAGGGACCCAGTACTTC	CASSLPSTLPGTQYF
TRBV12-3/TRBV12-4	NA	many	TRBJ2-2	TGTGCCAGCAGTGGTAACACCGGGGAGCTGTTTTTT	CASSGNTGELFF
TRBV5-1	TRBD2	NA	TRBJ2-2	TGCGCCAGCAGCCCCGGGACTAGTGCGAACACCGGGGAGCTGTTTTTT	CASSPGTSANTGELFF
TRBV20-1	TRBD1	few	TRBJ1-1	TGCAGTGCTAGATTTCACAGGGGGAACACTGAAGCTTTCTTT	CSARFHRGNTEAFF
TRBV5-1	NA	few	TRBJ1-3	TGCGCCAGCAGCTGGGACACATCCTCTGGAAACACCATATATTTT	CASSWDTSSGNTIYF
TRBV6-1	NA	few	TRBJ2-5	TGTGCCAGCGGCCCCCGGGCCGCCCAAGAGACCCAGTACTTC	CASGPRAAQETQYF
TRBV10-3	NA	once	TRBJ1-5	TGTGCCACCACCGACGACGACCATCAGCCCCAGCATTTT	CATTDDDHQPQHF
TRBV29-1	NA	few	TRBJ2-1	TGCAGCGTTGGGGGGGGGGCGCAGCGACTATACTACAATGAGCAGTTCTTC	CSVGGGAQRLYYNEQFF
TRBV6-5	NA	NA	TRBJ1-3	TGTGCCAGCAGTTACGGGTCAGCAACCCTTAGCTCTGGAAACACCATATATTTT	CASSYGSATLSSGNTIYF
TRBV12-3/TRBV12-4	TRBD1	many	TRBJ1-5	TGTGCCAGCAGTCTGGGACAGGGAGTTGAGCCCCAGCATTTT	CASSLGQGVEPQHF
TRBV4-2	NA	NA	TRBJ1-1	TGTGCCAGCAGCGAGGAGGGGAACACTGAAGCTTTCTTT	CASSEEGNTEAFF
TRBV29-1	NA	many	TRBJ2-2	TGCAGCGTTCGGCAGGGAGCCACCGGGGAGCTGTTTTTT	CSVRQGATGELFF
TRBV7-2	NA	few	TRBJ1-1	TGTGCCAGCAGATTGTTCTACAGGGAGGGGACTGAAGCTTTCTTT	CASRLFYREGTEAFF
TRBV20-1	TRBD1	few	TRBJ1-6	TGCAGTGCTAGAGATGGGAGCAGGGGGAACACGAATTCACCCCTCCACTTT	CSARDGSRGNTNSPLHF
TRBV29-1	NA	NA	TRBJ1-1	TGCAGCGTCGCAGGGCGCGGGAACACTGAAGCTTTCTTT	CSVAGRGNTEAFF